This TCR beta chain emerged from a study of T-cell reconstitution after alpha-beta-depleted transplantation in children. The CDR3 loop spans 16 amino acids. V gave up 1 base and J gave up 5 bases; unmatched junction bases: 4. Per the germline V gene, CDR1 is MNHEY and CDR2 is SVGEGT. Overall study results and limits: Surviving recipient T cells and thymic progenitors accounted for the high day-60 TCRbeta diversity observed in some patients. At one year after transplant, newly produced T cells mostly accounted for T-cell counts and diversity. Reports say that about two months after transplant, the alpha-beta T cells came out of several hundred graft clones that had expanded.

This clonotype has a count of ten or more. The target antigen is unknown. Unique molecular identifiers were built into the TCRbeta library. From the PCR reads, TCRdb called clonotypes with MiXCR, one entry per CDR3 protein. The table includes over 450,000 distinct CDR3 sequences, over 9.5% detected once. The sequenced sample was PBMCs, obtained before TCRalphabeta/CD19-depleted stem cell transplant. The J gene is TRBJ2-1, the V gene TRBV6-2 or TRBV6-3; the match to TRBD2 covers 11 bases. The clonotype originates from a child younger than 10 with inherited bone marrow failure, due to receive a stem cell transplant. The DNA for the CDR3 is TGTGCCAGCAGTTACTACGGACTAGCGGGCCACAATGAGCAGTTCTTC. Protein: CASSYYGLAGHNEQFF.